This T cell receptor (beta chain) was recorded in a study of T cell repertoires in cytomegalovirus infection. General observations from the study: Based on cumulative public TCR beta family frequency, carriers of CMV plus the relevant HLA were identified. The ex vivo response showed dominance by HLA-C-restricted CMV-specific TCR beta clonotypes.

This clonotype was detected only a few times. Its antigen is not known. TCRdb called the reads again in MiXCR, with one record for every CDR3 protein. The table includes more than 250,000 distinct CDR3 sequences, roughly 25% detected once. CDR1 is SGHDN and CDR2 is FVKESK in the germline V gene. Trimming removed 3 bases from V and 5 bases from J; junction bases left unmatched: 5. CDR3 size: 15 residues. This chain uses TRBV14 with TRBJ2-3; TRBD2 aligns across 10 bases. The clonotype was recovered from a human donor in good health (CMV status not recorded). Some clones in this sample may be carry-over from other donors' samples. Sequencing used cultured PBMCs, obtained from culture after CMV antigen stimulation. CDR3 DNA sequence: TGTGCCAGCAGCCAGACTAGCGGGCTGGGAGATACGCAGTATTTT. Translating gives CASSQTSGLGDTQYF.